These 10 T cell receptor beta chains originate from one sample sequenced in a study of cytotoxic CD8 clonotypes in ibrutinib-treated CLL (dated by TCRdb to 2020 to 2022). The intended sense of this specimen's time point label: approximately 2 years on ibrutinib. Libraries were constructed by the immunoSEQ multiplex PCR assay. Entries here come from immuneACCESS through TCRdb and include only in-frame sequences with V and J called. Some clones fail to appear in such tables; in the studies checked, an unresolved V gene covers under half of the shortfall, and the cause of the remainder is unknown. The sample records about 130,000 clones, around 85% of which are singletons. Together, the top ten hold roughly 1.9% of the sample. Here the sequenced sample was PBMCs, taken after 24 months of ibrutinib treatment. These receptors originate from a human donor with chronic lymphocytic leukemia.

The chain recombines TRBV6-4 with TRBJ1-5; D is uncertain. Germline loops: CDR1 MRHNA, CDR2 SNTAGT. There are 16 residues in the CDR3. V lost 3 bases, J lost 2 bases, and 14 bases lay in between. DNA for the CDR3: TGTGCCAGCAGTGAATCAGCCCCCGTCTGCAATCAGCCCCAGCATTTT. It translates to CASSESAPVCNQPQHF.

The CDR3 nucleotides are TGTGCCAGCAGTCTAGCGGGGGGGCCGAGCAATGAGCAGTTCTTC. As protein: CASSLAGGPSNEQFF. J is TRBJ2-1 and V is TRBV28; TRBD2 agrees at 12 bases. CDR3 length equals 15 residues. Germline-derived CDR1 and CDR2 are MDHEN and SYDVKM. V trimming: 5 bases; J trimming: 6 bases; junction bases outside the gene matches: 5.

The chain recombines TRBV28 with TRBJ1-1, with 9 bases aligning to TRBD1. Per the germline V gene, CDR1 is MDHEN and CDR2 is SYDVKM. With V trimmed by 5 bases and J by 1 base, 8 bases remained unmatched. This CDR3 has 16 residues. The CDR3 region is CASSPPGQGQNTEAFF. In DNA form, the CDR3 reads TGTGCCAGCAGTCCTCCGGGACAGGGACAGAACACTGAAGCTTTCTTT. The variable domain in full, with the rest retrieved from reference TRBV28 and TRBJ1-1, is DVKVTQSSRYLVKRTGEKVFLECVQDMDHENMFWYRQDPGLGLRLIYFSYDVKMKEKGDIPEGYSVSREKKERFSLILESASTNQTSMYLCASSPPGQGQNTEAFFGQGTRLTVV.

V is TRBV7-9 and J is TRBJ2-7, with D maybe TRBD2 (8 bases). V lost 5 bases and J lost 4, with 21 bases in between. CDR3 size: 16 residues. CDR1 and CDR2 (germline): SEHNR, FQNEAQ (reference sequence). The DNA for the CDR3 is TGTGCCAGCAGCATACGGGAGGGCAGGGGGACATACGAGCAGTACTTC. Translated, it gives CASSIREGRGTYEQYF. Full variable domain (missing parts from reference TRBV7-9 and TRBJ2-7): DTGVSQNPRHKITKRGQNVTFRCDPISEHNRLYWYRQTLGQGPEFLTYFQNEAQLEKSRLLSDRFSAERPKGSFSTLEIQRTEQGDSAMYLCASSIREGRGTYEQYFGPGTRLTVT.

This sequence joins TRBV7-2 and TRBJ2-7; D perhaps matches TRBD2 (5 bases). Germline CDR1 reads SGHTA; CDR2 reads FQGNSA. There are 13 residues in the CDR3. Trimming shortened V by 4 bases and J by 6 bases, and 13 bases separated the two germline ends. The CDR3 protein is CASSSGTELEQYF. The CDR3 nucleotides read TGTGCCAGCAGCTCGGGAACAGAGCTCGAGCAGTACTTC.

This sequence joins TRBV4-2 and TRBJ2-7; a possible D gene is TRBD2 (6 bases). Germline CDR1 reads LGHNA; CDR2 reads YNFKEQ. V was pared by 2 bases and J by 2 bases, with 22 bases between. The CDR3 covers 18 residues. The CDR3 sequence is CASSQLSPTGTRAYEQYF. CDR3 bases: TGTGCCAGCAGCCAACTATCCCCAACCGGGACTCGCGCCTACGAGCAGTACTTC.

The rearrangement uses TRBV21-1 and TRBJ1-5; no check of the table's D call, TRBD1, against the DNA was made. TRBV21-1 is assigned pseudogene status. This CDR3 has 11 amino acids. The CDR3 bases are TGTGCCAGCAGCCCCAGTCAGCCCCAGCATTTT. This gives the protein CASSPSQPQHF.

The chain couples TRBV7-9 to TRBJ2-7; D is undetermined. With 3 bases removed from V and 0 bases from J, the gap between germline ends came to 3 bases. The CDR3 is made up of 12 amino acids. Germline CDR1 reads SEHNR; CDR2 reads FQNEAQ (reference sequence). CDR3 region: CASSFSSYEQYF. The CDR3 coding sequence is TGTGCCAGCAGCTTCAGCTCCTACGAGCAGTACTTC.

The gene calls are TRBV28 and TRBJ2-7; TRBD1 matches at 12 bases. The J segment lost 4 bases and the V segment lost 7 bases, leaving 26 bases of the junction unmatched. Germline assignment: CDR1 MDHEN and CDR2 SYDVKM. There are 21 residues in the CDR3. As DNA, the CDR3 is TGTGCCAGCATCCCACTACCGGGACAGGGGGCGGTGCGCCCTGATTATTACGAGCAGTACTTC. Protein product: CASIPLPGQGAVRPDYYEQYF.

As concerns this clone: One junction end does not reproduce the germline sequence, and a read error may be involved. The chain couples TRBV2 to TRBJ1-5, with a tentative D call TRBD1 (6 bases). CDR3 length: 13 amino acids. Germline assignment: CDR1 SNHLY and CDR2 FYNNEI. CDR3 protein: CASTGASFQPQHF. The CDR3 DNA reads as TGTGCAAGCACGGGGGCAAGTTTCCAGCCCCAGCATTTT.